The text below deals with one T cell receptor (beta chain). Its matching antigen is unknown. The PCR made use of 60 Vbeta and 13 Jbeta primers. Some clones are missing from TCRdb's copy, which holds only in-frame ones; the method was immunoSEQ multiplex PCR. The sample has about 140,000 clones, approximately 71% seen once. This sample was included in a study of cytomegalovirus exposure and HLA in healthy donors. Study-level results: Cytomegalovirus association was listed for 150 to 200 TCR beta chains. A few CMV-associated chains proved CMV antigen-specific in vitro. Sequencing had likely introduced a cluster of highly shared sequence variants as an artifact.

CDR1 is MDHEN, CDR2 SYDVKM, per germline. V was pared by 5 bases and J by 3 bases, with 6 bases of the junction left unmatched. The CDR3 spans 15 residues. The sequencing input was PBMCs. The genes are TRBV28 and TRBJ2-1, with 8 bases aligning to TRBD2. The receptor comes from a man younger than 35 in good health and CMV-seropositive. CDR3 region: CASSGTSGYYNEQFF. Written as DNA, the CDR3 is TGTGCCAGCAGTGGTACTAGCGGCTACTACAATGAGCAGTTCTTC.